These 13 T cell receptor beta chains came from one sample sequenced in a study of blood T cell repertoires in COVID-19. Clones were read by immunoSEQ multiplex PCR, and TCRdb kept only the in-frame ones, dropping some. This sample carries 100,000 to 150,000 clones, about 88% of them seen once, and the ten largest clones take less than 2%. The sample was peripheral blood. Receptors originate from a human donor in a cohort sampled during active COVID-19.

The V call is TRBV5-4, the J call TRBJ2-2, with 9 nucleotides matching TRBD2. V gave up 2 bases and J gave up 8 bases; unmatched junction bases: 4. Looked up from germline, CDR1 is SGHNT and CDR2 is YYREEE (reference sequence). The CDR3 is 14 amino acids. The CDR3 DNA reads TGTGCCAGCAGCTTTAGCGGGAGTGCTGGGGAGCTGTTTTTT. Its protein product is CASSFSGSAGELFF.

CDR3 protein: CASSLGQNTEAFF. Written as DNA, the CDR3 is TGTGCCAGCAGCTTGGGACAGAACACTGAAGCTTTCTTT. This chain connects TRBV7-2 to TRBJ1-1, with D perhaps TRBD1 (6 bases). The CDR3 contains 13 residues. Trimming cost V 3 bases and J 1 base, with 6 bases left between them. Germline-derived CDR1 and CDR2 are SGHTA and FQGNSA. Filled out from reference TRBV7-2 and TRBJ1-1, the complete variable domain reads GAGVSQSPSNKVTEKGKDVELRCDPISGHTALYWYRQSLGQGLEFLIYFQGNSAPDKSGLPSDRFSAERTGGSVSTLTIQRTQQEDSAVYLCASSLGQNTEAFFGQGTRLTVV.

This sequence joins TRBV24-1 and TRBJ2-7; tentative D call: TRBD2 (5 bases). Trimming pared 9 bases from V and 6 bases from J, leaving 17 bases between. The CDR3 is made up of 13 amino acids. Germline CDR1 KGHDR, CDR2 SFDVKD. CDR3 sequence reads: CATASAGDTEQYF. CDR3 DNA: TGTGCCACCGCATCGGCCGGGGATACCGAGCAGTACTTC.

This clone was counted only a few times. V and J are TRBV27 and TRBJ1-5; the D gene is possibly TRBD1 (5 bases). Germline V gene data show CDR1 as MNHEY and CDR2 as SMNVEV (reference sequence). The CDR3 extends over 14 amino acids. Between the trimmed V and J ends, which lost 6 bases and 7 bases, there was a span of 16 bases. CDR3 DNA sequence: TGTGCCAGCAGGCAATGGGGGGAAGGACAGCCCCAGCATTTT. Translated, it gives CASRQWGEGQPQHF.

The V gene is TRBV4-2, the J gene TRBJ2-1; possibly TRBD1 for D (6 bases). The CDR3 has 17 amino acids. CDR1 LGHNA and CDR2 YNFKEQ come from the germline V gene. Trimming removed 0 bases at V and 0 bases at J, with 12 bases between. This chain's CDR3 is CASSQEQGGTSYNEQFF. The CDR3 DNA reads as TGTGCCAGCAGCCAAGAACAGGGTGGTACCTCCTACAATGAGCAGTTCTTC.

The V gene is TRBV10-3, the J gene TRBJ2-1, with TRBD2 matching 8 bases. Losses at the gene ends were 4 bases for V and 8 bases for J; bases not matched to a gene: 13. Germline CDR1 ENHRY, CDR2 SYGVKD. The CDR3 is 16 amino acids. The DNA for the CDR3 is TGTGCCATCAGTGGGGACGGGACTAGTGCTGTCTATGAGCAGTTCTTC. This sequence encodes CAISGDGTSAVYEQFF.

The chain recombines TRBV14 with TRBJ1-4, with 9 bases identical to TRBD1. The V segment lost 3 bases and the J segment 0 bases; nucleotides outside the gene matches: 2. Germline assignment: CDR1 SGHDN and CDR2 FVKESK. The CDR3 totals 16 residues. CDR3 bases: TGTGCCAGCAGCCACCGGACAGGGGCAACTAATGAAAAACTGTTTTTT. It encodes CASSHRTGATNEKLFF.

The gene calls are TRBV2 and TRBJ1-2; 8 bases align to TRBD1. Per the germline V gene, CDR1 is SNHLY and CDR2 is FYNNEI. Unmatched junction bases numbered 7, after V lost 6 bases and J lost 1 base. The CDR3 extends over 15 amino acids. The CDR3 coding sequence is TGTGCCAGCAGATTAGGACAGGGATATAACTATGGCTACACCTTC. Its translation is CASRLGQGYNYGYTF.

The chain joins TRBV7-9 to TRBJ1-5, with no clear D. Trimming shortened V by 3 bases and J by 2 bases, and 17 bases separated the two germline ends. From germline, CDR1 is SEHNR and CDR2 FQNEAQ (reference sequence). The CDR3 runs 17 residues. This chain's CDR3 is CASSLGLARAGNQPQHF. CDR3 DNA sequence: TGTGCCAGCAGCTTGGGTCTCGCCCGTGCGGGCAATCAGCCCCAGCATTTT.

The chain has TRBV10-3 and TRBJ2-1; 7 nucleotides agree with TRBD1. V lost 9 bases, J lost 4 bases, and 9 bases stayed unmatched. CDR1 and CDR2 from the germline V gene are ENHRY and SYGVKD. The CDR3 length is 14 residues. The DNA of the CDR3 is TGTGCCATACGTGACGGGACAGTATACAATGAGCAGTTCTTC. This translates into CAIRDGTVYNEQFF.

There are a few counts of this clone. This chain connects TRBV5-1 to TRBJ1-6; 7 bases are a match to TRBD1. Trimming at V came to 0 bases and at J to 6 bases, leaving 9 bases not matched to a gene. This CDR3 has 17 amino acids. CDR1 is SGHRS and CDR2 is YFSETQ in the germline V gene. Here the CDR3 DNA reads TGCGCCAGCAGCTTGGTAGCGACAGGGATTGGTAATTCACCCCTCCACTTT. The encoded protein is CASSLVATGIGNSPLHF.

The chain has TRBV5-4 and TRBJ1-2; 9 positions match TRBD1. The CDR3 has 15 amino acids. V dropped 1 base and J dropped 4; count of bases not matched to a gene: 5. In germline, CDR1 is SGHNT, CDR2 YYREEE (reference sequence). DNA of the CDR3: TGTGCCAGCAGCTTGCCGGGACAGGGTATCTATGGCTACACCTTC. Amino acid sequence: CASSLPGQGIYGYTF.

The rearrangement links TRBV2 to TRBJ1-6; D unresolved. From germline, CDR1 is SNHLY and CDR2 FYNNEI. This CDR3 has 12 residues. The V end was cut by 4 bases, the J end by 10 bases, with 8 bases between. The CDR3 loop is CASSGRASPLHF. DNA of the CDR3: TGTGCCAGCAGTGGGAGGGCCTCACCCCTCCACTTT.